Following are 20 T cell receptor beta chains from one sample sequenced in a study of shared clonotypes between healthy human individuals. The table came from immunoSEQ multiplex PCR; TCRdb's copy has only in-frame clones and leaves some out. The table has millions of clones, around 94% seen once. Source material: naive CD4+ T cells sorted from blood. The subset: CD45RA+ positively selected. The receptor source for this set is a man younger than 35 in good health.

This chain uses TRBV6-5 with TRBJ2-1, with 9 positions matching TRBD1. The CDR3 covers 14 residues. Trimming cost V 6 bases and J 4 bases; bases outside gene matches: 4. Germline V gene lookup returns CDR1 MNHEY and CDR2 SVGAGI. CDR3 nucleotide sequence: TGTGCCAGCAGGGGGACAGGGACATACAATGAGCAGTTCTTC. The encoded protein is CASRGTGTYNEQFF.

This chain uses TRBV18 with TRBJ2-5; 7 nucleotides agree with TRBD2. V trimming: 3 bases; J trimming: 2 bases; junction bases outside the gene matches: 6. This CDR3 is built from 15 residues. Looked up from germline, CDR1 is KGHSH and CDR2 is LQKENI. The CDR3 loop is CASSPWGSGQETQYF. As DNA, the CDR3 is TGTGCCAGCTCACCTTGGGGTAGCGGGCAAGAGACCCAGTACTTC.

As to this clone: The sample contains more than one DNA sequence encoding this CDR3. This chain uses TRBV6-5 with TRBJ2-2, with TRBD1 matching 8 bases. There are 14 residues in the CDR3. The J segment lost 4 bases and the V segment lost 6 bases, leaving 4 bases of the junction unmatched. Germline CDR1 and CDR2: MNHEY and SVGAGI. CDR3 nucleotides: TGTGCCAGCAGCCGAGGACAGGGCACCGGGGAGCTGTTTTTT. This gives the protein CASSRGQGTGELFF.

This clone was seen once. This chain joins TRBV19 and TRBJ1-3; D remains unclear. V lost 5 bases, J lost 4 bases, and 9 bases lay in between. From germline, CDR1 is LNHDA and CDR2 SQIVND (reference sequence). This CDR3 contains 13 residues. The CDR3 protein is CASSVSWGNTIYF. In DNA form, the CDR3 reads TGTGCCAGTAGTGTCTCGTGGGGAAACACCATATATTTT.

This clone is a singleton in its sample. The rearrangement uses TRBV5-6 and TRBJ2-7; D not certain. Per germline, CDR1 SGHDT and CDR2 YYEEEE. V shed 4 bases and J shed 5 bases, with 13 bases lying between them. The CDR3 is 13 residues long. This chain's CDR3 is CASSRALSDEQYF. The CDR3 region has the DNA TGTGCCAGCAGCAGGGCCCTCTCGGACGAGCAGTACTTC.

This chain links TRBV11-2 with TRBJ2-1; tentative D call: TRBD2 (6 bases). V lost 2 bases to trimming and J lost 9 bases, with 17 bases between them. Looked up from germline, CDR1 is SGHAT and CDR2 is FQNNGV. The CDR3 loop spans 15 amino acids. The CDR3 region is CASSLLAGGGSEQFF. CDR3 DNA sequence: TGTGCCAGCAGCTTACTAGCCGGGGGTGGGAGTGAGCAGTTCTTC.

Concerning this clone: The same CDR3 arises from other DNA sequences in this sample as well. This chain uses TRBV30 with TRBJ2-7; no definite D call. Trimming took off 0 bases at V and 2 bases at J, with 11 bases between the two ends. Germline CDR1 GTSNPN, CDR2 SVGIG (reference sequence). This CDR3 is 14 amino acids long. For the CDR3, the DNA is TGTGCCTGGAGTGTGCTCGGCGGAACCTACGAGCAGTACTTC. Translating it yields CAWSVLGGTYEQYF.

Notes on this clone: The same CDR3 arises from other DNA sequences in this sample as well. V and J are TRBV5-1 and TRBJ2-5; D may be TRBD1 or TRBD2 (5 bases each). The germline CDR1 and CDR2 sequences are SGHRS and YFSETQ. V lost 0 bases and J 2 bases, leaving 11 bases between the germline ends. There are 15 residues in the CDR3. This CDR3 reads CASSLGGSGQETQYF. As DNA, the CDR3 is TGCGCCAGCAGCTTGGGGGGGTCGGGTCAAGAGACCCAGTACTTC.

This chain uses TRBV6-5 with TRBJ1-6; the D gene is possibly TRBD1 (6 bases). The CDR3 runs 15 residues. Trimming shortened V by 4 bases and J by 7 bases, and 14 bases separated the two germline ends. Germline CDR1 and CDR2: MNHEY and SVGAGI. As DNA, the CDR3 is TGTGCCAGCAGTTCTGTTGAGGGGGACAATTCACCCCTCCACTTT. Its translation: CASSSVEGDNSPLHF.

V usage is TRBV5-5 and J usage is TRBJ2-4, with D possibly TRBD1 on 6 matching bases. V lost 4 bases and J 7 bases, leaving 15 bases between the germline ends. Germline V gene data show CDR1 as SGHKS and CDR2 as YYEKEE (reference sequence). The CDR3 runs to 14 residues. CDR3 sequence: CASSRTAAENIQYF. The CDR3 DNA sequence: TGTGCCAGCAGCCGGACAGCCGCTGAGAACATTCAGTACTTC. The full variable domain, rest sourced from reference TRBV5-5 and TRBJ2-4, is DAGVTQSPTHLIKTRGQQVTLRCSPISGHKSVSWYQQVLGQGPQFIFQYYEKEERGRGNFPDRFSARQFPNYSSELNVNALLLGDSALYLCASSRTAAENIQYFGAGTRLSVL.

This clone was seen once. This rearrangement joins TRBV28 to TRBJ2-2; 15 bases fit TRBD2. The CDR3 contains 18 residues. The junction had 3 bases not matched to a gene; V was cut back by 3 bases and J by 1 base. Germline assignment: CDR1 MDHEN and CDR2 SYDVKM. As DNA, the CDR3 is TGTGCCAGCAGTTTCCCGGGACTAGCGGGGGGGAACACCGGGGAGCTGTTTTTT. It specifies CASSFPGLAGGNTGELFF.

V is TRBV12-5 and J is TRBJ2-2; 7 bases align to TRBD1. J lost 6 bases, V lost 8 bases, and 15 bases had no gene match. CDR1 is LGHNT, CDR2 FRNRAP, per germline. The length of the CDR3 is 16 residues. The CDR3 region is CASSPRTGKRAGELFF. DNA for the CDR3: TGTGCTAGTTCACCAAGGACAGGAAAGAGGGCCGGGGAGCTGTTTTTT.

This chain links TRBV30 with TRBJ1-3, with TRBD1 as a possible D gene (6 bases). CDR1 GTSNPN and CDR2 SVGIG come from the germline V gene (reference sequence). The CDR3 length is 15 residues. The V and J ends lost 4 bases and 0 bases respectively, with 13 bases between them. CDR3 DNA sequence: TGTGCCTGGAATGACAGGTCCTTCTCTGGAAACACCATATATTTT. Its protein is CAWNDRSFSGNTIYF.

To note about this clone: One end of the junction varies from germline; a read error may be responsible. The chain carries TRBV7-7 and TRBJ2-5; 12 positions agree with TRBD2. The CDR3 runs 17 residues. Germline V gene lookup returns CDR1 SSHAT and CDR2 FNYEAQ (reference sequence). The CDR3 nucleotides read TGTGCTAGCAGCCCAAACTCACTAGCGGGGGGACAAGAGACCCAGTACTTC. It codes for CASSPNSLAGGQETQYF.

V gene TRBV25-1 combines with J gene TRBJ1-1; D ambiguous. The CDR3 covers 13 residues. The V gene's germline CDR1 is MGHDK and CDR2 SYGVNS. V was trimmed by 4 bases and J by 1 base, leaving 7 bases between them. The CDR3 loop is CASSGQRNTEAFF. CDR3 DNA sequence: TGTGCCAGCAGTGGACAAAGGAACACTGAAGCTTTCTTT.

CDR3 in amino acids: CASRSGGTVGIYNEQFF. CDR3 DNA sequence: TGTGCCAGTAGATCCGGGGGGACAGTCGGAATATACAATGAGCAGTTCTTC. The rearrangement links TRBV19 to TRBJ2-1; D is perhaps TRBD1 or TRBD2 (7 bases each). Germline V gene lookup returns CDR1 LNHDA and CDR2 SQIVND (reference sequence). Trimming stripped 6 bases from V and 4 bases from J, with 22 bases between. The CDR3 covers 17 residues.

The rearrangement uses TRBV7-2 and TRBJ2-7; 8 nucleotides line up with TRBD2. This CDR3 region has 13 residues. The J segment lost 9 bases and the V segment lost 5 bases, leaving 9 bases of the junction unmatched. The germline V gene has CDR1 SGHTA and CDR2 FQGNSA. The CDR3 spells CASSQAGVTTQYF. CDR3 nucleotide sequence: TGTGCCAGCAGCCAAGCGGGGGTCACGACGCAGTACTTC.

This clone appeared a single time. The J gene is TRBJ1-5, the V gene TRBV7-2; TRBD1 matches at 10 bases. Per germline, CDR1 SGHTA and CDR2 FQGNSA. Trimming at V came to 5 bases and at J to 9 bases, leaving 7 bases not matched to a gene. CDR3 size: 14 residues. CDR3 region: CASSIDRGPRPQHF. The CDR3 DNA is TGTGCCAGCAGCATAGACAGGGGGCCGAGGCCCCAGCATTTT.

V usage is TRBV5-5 and J usage is TRBJ2-2; D is unresolved. The V and J ends lost 2 bases and 0 bases respectively, with 8 bases between them. The CDR3 sequence is 15 residues long. The V gene's germline CDR1 is SGHKS and CDR2 YYEKEE (reference sequence). CDR3 DNA sequence: TGTGCCAGCAGCTTATGGAACTCGAACACCGGGGAGCTGTTTTTT. Protein sequence: CASSLWNSNTGELFF.

A word on this clone: Other DNA sequences within the sample encode an identical CDR3. The rearrangement uses TRBV28 and TRBJ2-7, with TRBD1 matching over 9 bases. CDR1 and CDR2 from the germline V gene are MDHEN and SYDVKM. Trimming at V came to 7 bases and at J to 2 bases, leaving 6 bases not matched to a gene. This CDR3 region has 14 residues. The CDR3 DNA sequence: TGTGCCAGCACCCCGGGACAGGGACCCTACGAGCAGTACTTC. This sequence encodes CASTPGQGPYEQYF.